This passage covers 5 T cell receptor beta chains from one sample sequenced in a study of blood T cell repertoires in COVID-19. Repertoires were generated with immunoSEQ multiplex PCR, while TCRdb's copy carries only in-frame clones and drops some. The table includes tens of thousands of clones, 80% to 90% detected once. Sequenced material: peripheral blood. The receptors were gathered from a man older than 75 with COVID-19, enrolled during active disease.

The genes are TRBV10-3 and TRBJ2-2; 9 bases align to TRBD2. Germline CDR1 ENHRY, CDR2 SYGVKD. CDR3 length equals 15 residues. J lost 4 bases, V lost 5 bases, and 5 bases had no gene match. CDR3 in amino acids: CAISLAGAGTGELFF. The CDR3 nucleotides read TGTGCCATCAGTTTAGCGGGAGCTGGCACCGGGGAGCTGTTTTTT.

The chain recombines TRBV5-4 with TRBJ2-2; 10 bases align to TRBD2. V was pared by 0 bases and J by 2 bases, with 7 bases of the junction left unmatched. Looked up from germline, CDR1 is SGHNT and CDR2 is YYREEE (reference sequence). The length of the CDR3 is 18 residues. The CDR3 reads CASSLDPSGGPNTGELFF. The CDR3 nucleotides read TGTGCCAGCAGCTTGGATCCTAGCGGGGGTCCCAACACCGGGGAGCTGTTTTTT.

As DNA, the CDR3 is TGCGCCAGCAGCCAACGGACAGGTGGCTACGAGCAGTACTTC. Its translation is CASSQRTGGYEQYF. V and J are TRBV4-3 and TRBJ2-7, with 7 bases aligning to TRBD1. Trimming took 2 bases from V and 3 from J; bases not matched to a gene: 4. CDR3 length: 14 residues. Per germline, CDR1 LGHNA and CDR2 YSLEER.

This chain uses TRBV18 with TRBJ2-3, with 9 bases matching TRBD2. The trim removed 6 bases at V and 4 bases at J, leaving 8 bases unmatched. Germline CDR1 KGHSH, CDR2 LQKENI. This CDR3 contains 15 residues. The CDR3, as DNA: TGTGCCAGCTCTCGACTAGCGGCGCAGGCAGATACGCAGTATTTT. Protein sequence: CASSRLAAQADTQYF.

This clone was seen more than once but under ten times. The chain combines TRBV9 with TRBJ2-7; 7 nucleotides line up with TRBD2. Germline V gene lookup returns CDR1 SGDLS and CDR2 YYNGEE. The CDR3 length is 15 residues. V lost 4 bases, J lost 1 base, and 8 bases stayed unmatched. The DNA for the CDR3 is TGTGCCAGCAGCTCCGGACTAGGCGTGTCCTACGAGCAGTACTTC. It encodes CASSSGLGVSYEQYF.